A selection of T cell receptor beta chains follows, all from one sample in a study of T cell responses to AZD1222 COVID-19 vaccine. Profiling relied on immunoSEQ multiplex PCR, and the TCRdb table lists in-frame clones only, not all of them. The data contain 65,000 to 95,000 clones, 70% to 90% of them seen just once; the ten biggest clones take up about 9.4%. Sequenced material: peripheral blood, taken 28 days after the second AZD1222 dose. The receptors stem from an adult who received the AZD1222 COVID-19 vaccine. CDR3s include the opening cysteine and the closing phenylalanine or tryptophan. D genes are given only for firm matches. The size field is filled for only some rows; it gives once, few, many or a size class.

TRBJ1-6 TRBD1 TRBV13 NA 15 CASSFNRGLNSPLHF TGTGCCAGCAGCTTTAACAGGGGGCTTAATTCACCCCTCCACTTT
TRBJ2-1 TRBD2 TRBV20-1 NA 16 CSASASGLDSYNEQFF TGCAGTGCTAGTGCTTCGGGACTAGACTCCTACAATGAGCAGTTCTTC
TRBJ2-7 TRBD2 TRBV4-1 few 15 CASSPGLAGSNEQYF TGCGCCAGCAGCCCCGGACTAGCGGGTTCTAACGAGCAGTACTTC
TRBJ2-3 TRBD1 TRBV19 NA 15 CASTPGDRVTDTQYF TGTGCCAGTACACCGGGGGACAGGGTAACAGATACGCAGTATTTT
TRBJ2-4 NA TRBV30 NA 13 CAWSVLIRAVQYF TGTGCCTGGAGTGTACTCATCAGGGCGGTCCAGTACTTC
TRBJ2-2 NA TRBV6-5 NA 12 CASSTKAGELFF TGTGCCAGCAGTACTAAAGCCGGGGAGCTGTTTTTT
TRBJ2-7 NA TRBV5-5 NA 14 CASSLDAGFYEQYF TGTGCCAGCAGCTTGGACGCAGGGTTCTACGAGCAGTACTTC
TRBJ2-5 NA TRBV4-1 NA 12 CASSQGAETQYF TGCGCCAGCAGCCAAGGGGCAGAGACCCAGTACTTC
TRBJ2-3 TRBD1 TRBV5-6 NA 15 CASSFGTASTDTQYF TGTGCCAGCAGCTTTGGGACAGCAAGCACAGATACGCAGTATTTT
TRBJ2-5 NA TRBV10-3 medium-sized 12 CAISAFQETQYF TGTGCCATCAGTGCCTTCCAAGAGACCCAGTACTTC
TRBJ1-4 NA TRBV29-1 NA 14 CSVRVQATNEKLFF TGCAGCGTTAGGGTCCAAGCAACTAATGAAAAACTGTTTTTT
TRBJ1-1 NA TRBV15 NA 13 CATSRDAGFEAFF TGTGCCACCAGCAGAGACGCGGGCTTTGAAGCTTTCTTT
TRBJ2-5 NA TRBV12-3/TRBV12-4 NA 12 CASSLGLQTQYF TGTGCCAGCAGTTTAGGTCTCCAGACCCAGTACTTC
TRBJ2-1 NA TRBV11-2 NA 15 CASSLVSPHDNEQFF TGTGCCAGCAGCTTAGTTAGCCCACACGACAATGAGCAGTTCTTC
TRBJ1-1 NA TRBV28 NA 13 CASSLSRNTEAFF TGTGCCAGCAGTTTATCTCGAAACACTGAAGCTTTCTTT
TRBJ2-3 NA TRBV5-6 NA 14 CASSLRREGDTQYF TGTGCCAGCAGCTTAAGAAGGGAAGGAGATACGCAGTATTTT
TRBJ2-3 NA TRBV23-1 NA 16 CASSQSVGDPMNTQYF TGCGCCAGCAGTCAATCGGTGGGGGACCCGATGAATACGCAGTATTTT
TRBJ2-5 TRBD2 TRBV28 NA 16 CASSFSQGGSQETQYF TGTGCCAGCAGTTTTTCCCAGGGAGGGTCCCAAGAGACCCAGTACTTC
TRBJ1-5 NA TRBV11-2 NA 13 CASSYSSDQPQHF TGTGCCAGCAGCTACAGTTCGGATCAGCCCCAGCATTTT
TRBJ1-2 NA TRBV6-5 NA 16 CASSYSDSRQNYGYTF TGTGCCAGCAGTTACTCAGACAGTAGACAGAACTATGGCTACACCTTC
TRBJ1-1 NA TRBV12-3/TRBV12-4 NA 12 CASSLFEGRAFF TGTGCCAGCAGTTTATTTGAGGGACGCGCTTTCTTT
TRBJ2-5 TRBD1 TRBV11-2 NA 15 CASSLDGTGEETQYF TGTGCCAGCAGCTTAGATGGGACAGGGGAGGAGACCCAGTACTTC
TRBJ2-1 NA TRBV29-1 NA 14 CSVGPGGQGNEQFF TGCAGCGTTGGCCCGGGGGGCCAAGGGAATGAGCAGTTCTTC
TRBJ1-2 NA TRBV9 NA 15 CASSVGGGGHNGYTF TGTGCCAGCAGCGTAGGTGGCGGGGGGCACAATGGCTACACCTTC
TRBJ1-5 TRBD1 TRBV10-1 NA 16 CASSEWEDRGLQPQHF TGCGCCAGCAGTGAGTGGGAAGACAGGGGGCTTCAGCCCCAGCATTTT
TRBJ2-3 NA TRBV6-5 NA 13 CASSRHSTDTQYF TGTGCCAGCAGTAGACATAGCACAGATACGCAGTATTTT
TRBJ2-7 NA TRBV10-2 large 13 CASSEFGGDEQYF TGCGCCAGCAGTGAGTTCGGGGGTGACGAGCAGTACTTC
TRBJ1-1 NA TRBV12-3/TRBV12-4 NA 12 CASSFVNTEAFF TGTGCCAGCAGTTTCGTGAACACTGAAGCTTTCTTT
TRBJ2-5 NA TRBV19 NA 14 CASSMASTQETQYF TGTGCCAGTAGTATGGCTAGTACCCAAGAGACCCAGTACTTC
TRBJ2-7 NA TRBV10-3 NA 13 CAIKDSTKTEQYF TGTGCCATCAAGGACAGTACAAAAACCGAGCAGTACTTC
TRBJ1-1 TRBD1 TRBV7-8 NA 12 CASSQGQAEAFF TGTGCCAGCAGCCAGGGACAGGCTGAAGCTTTCTTT
TRBJ2-7 NA TRBV29-1 NA 13 CSAGRQAPYEQYF TGCAGCGCCGGGAGACAGGCGCCCTACGAGCAGTACTTC
TRBJ1-4 NA TRBV3-1/TRBV3-2 NA 16 CASSDPWEGIDEKLFF TGTGCCAGCAGCGATCCGTGGGAGGGGATTGATGAAAAACTGTTTTTT
TRBJ1-4 TRBD1 TRBV5-6 NA 14 CASSTTGVAEKLFF TGTGCCAGCAGCACGACAGGGGTCGCTGAAAAACTGTTTTTT